The present T cell receptor beta chain was sequenced within a study of blood T cell repertoires in COVID-19. Study overall: Acute-phase and convalescent COVID-19 samples originated in the United States, Italy and Spain.

A single count supports this clone. Study processing details: Amplification from reference gene primers served as the basis for estimated nucleated cell counts. Assay: immunoSEQ multiplex PCR; the TCRdb copy retains only in-frame clones and omits some. Clone size and V and J calls were adopted from that table, with D and trimming inferred from the DNA. The table records nearly 300,000 clones, 70% to 85% of them present only once. This TCR derives from a human donor with COVID-19, enrolled during active disease. The donor label of this sample is uncertain. The sequenced sample was peripheral blood.

The CDR3 protein is CASSSGTSGRAATGELFF. The CDR3 DNA reads TGTGCCAGCAGCTCCGGGACTAGCGGGAGGGCCGCCACCGGGGAGCTGTTTTTT. The chain has TRBV5-4 and TRBJ2-2; 16 bases match TRBD2. CDR1 and CDR2 from the germline V gene are SGHNT and YYREEE (reference sequence). The length of the CDR3 is 18 residues. V lost 3 bases and J lost 4; bases outside the gene matches: 6.